This record looks at one T cell receptor beta chain sequence and its context. The antigen is not known. This specimen belongs to a study of shared clonotypes between healthy human individuals. Study-level points and caveats: Non-shared clonotypes displayed generation probabilities falling below those of clonotypes present in all four donors. An effect of sequencing depth on clonotype sharing among donors was expected.

Naive CD8 isolation took CD45RO-negative cells positively selected for CCR7 and excluded terminally differentiated effector memory CD45RA+ cells. The repertoire was sequenced with immunoSEQ multiplex PCR; TCRdb's copy has only in-frame clones and lacks some. The table shows around 1,900,000 clones, with roughly 93% occurring only once. This CDR3 is built from 16 residues. Germline loops: CDR1 WSHSY, CDR2 SAAADI. V lost 6 bases, J lost 2 bases, and 9 bases stayed unmatched. The receptor comes from a man younger than 30 in good health. Some clones in this sample may be carry-over from other donors' samples. This chain uses TRBV10-2 with TRBJ2-3; TRBD2 matches 9 bases. Specimen: naive CD8+ T cells from PBMCs. CDR3 bases: TGCGCCAGCAGCTGGACTAGCGATCCTTACACAGATACGCAGTATTTT. It translates to CASSWTSDPYTDTQYF.